This T cell receptor beta chain was obtained from a study of blood T cell repertoires in COVID-19. Living in roughly 23 US areas, the participants were between about 18 and 95 years of age. Allocation to cohorts depended on clinical history reported by the participants. Per the original methods: Amplification of reference gene primers was used by the study to estimate nucleated cell counts. Data came from immunoSEQ multiplex PCR; TCRdb stores just in-frame clones and leaves some out. The V and J calls and clone size were taken over from that table, and D and trimming were inferred from the DNA. The data contain around 250,000 clones, roughly 80% of them singletons. Material for sequencing was PBMCs or T cells enriched from blood (not recorded which). This clonotype was obtained from a man aged 45-60 years who had recovered from COVID-19.

The CDR3: CASSKSGGASGYTF. Here the CDR3 DNA reads TGTGCCAGCAGCAAAAGTGGGGGGGCTAGCGGCTACACCTTC. The chain uses TRBV21-1 and TRBJ1-2. TRBV21-1 is a documented pseudogene. The CDR3 length is 14 residues.